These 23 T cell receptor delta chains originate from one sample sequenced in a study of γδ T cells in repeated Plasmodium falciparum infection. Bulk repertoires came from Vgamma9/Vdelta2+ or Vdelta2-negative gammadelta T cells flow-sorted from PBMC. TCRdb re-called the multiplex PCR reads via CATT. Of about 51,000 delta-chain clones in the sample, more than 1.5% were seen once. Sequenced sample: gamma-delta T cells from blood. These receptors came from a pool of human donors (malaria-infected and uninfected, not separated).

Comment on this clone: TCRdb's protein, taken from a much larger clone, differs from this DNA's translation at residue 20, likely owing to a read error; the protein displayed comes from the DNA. CDR3: CALGMTGGYVSVGSWDTRQVFF. The DNA for the CDR3 is TGTGCTCTTGGGATGACTGGGGGATACGTTAGCGTTGGGTCCTGGGACACCCGACAGGTGTTTTTC. With the J gene uncalled, the V gene is TRDV1; the table's D call, TRDD3, was not checked against the DNA. The CDR3 contains 22 residues. Germline assignment: CDR1 TSWWSYY and CDR2 QGS.

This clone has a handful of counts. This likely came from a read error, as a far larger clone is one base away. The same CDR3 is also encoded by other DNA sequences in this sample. The CDR3 reads CALGELLGPWYTDKLIF. In nucleotides, the CDR3 is TGTGCTCTTGGGGAACTGTTGGGGCCATGGTACACCGATAAACTCATCTTT. The chain combines TRDV1 with TRDJ1; TRDD3 might be the D (5 bases). The ends were cut back, 0 bases at V and 0 bases at J, with 14 bases in the middle. The germline V gene has CDR1 TSWWSYY and CDR2 QGS. The CDR3 extends over 17 amino acids.

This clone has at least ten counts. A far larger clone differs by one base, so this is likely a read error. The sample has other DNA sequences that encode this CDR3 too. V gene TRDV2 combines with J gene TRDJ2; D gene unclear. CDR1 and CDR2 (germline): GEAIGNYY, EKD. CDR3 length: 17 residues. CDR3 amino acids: CACDSIDHHTAFRSLFF. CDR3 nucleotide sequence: TGCGCCTGTGACTCCATAGACCACCATACCGCTTTTAGATCACTCTTCTTT.

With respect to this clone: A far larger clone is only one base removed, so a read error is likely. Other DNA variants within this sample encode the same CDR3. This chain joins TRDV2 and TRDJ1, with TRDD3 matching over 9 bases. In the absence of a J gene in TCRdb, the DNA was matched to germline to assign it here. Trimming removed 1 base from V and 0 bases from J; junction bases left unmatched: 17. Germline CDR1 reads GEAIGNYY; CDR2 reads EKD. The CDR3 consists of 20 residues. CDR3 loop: CACDTHPRMLGDRYTDKLIF. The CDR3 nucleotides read TGTGCCTGTGACACGCATCCCCGAATGCTGGGGGATCGGTACACCGATAAACTCATCTTT.

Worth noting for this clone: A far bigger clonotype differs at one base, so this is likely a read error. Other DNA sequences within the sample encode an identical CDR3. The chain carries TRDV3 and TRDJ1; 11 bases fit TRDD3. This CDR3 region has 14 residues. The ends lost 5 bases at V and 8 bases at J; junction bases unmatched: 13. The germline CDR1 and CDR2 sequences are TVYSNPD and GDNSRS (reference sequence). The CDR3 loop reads CAVLWGIPPDKLIF. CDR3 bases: TGTGCCGTACTCTGGGGGATACCTCCGGACAAACTCATCTTT.

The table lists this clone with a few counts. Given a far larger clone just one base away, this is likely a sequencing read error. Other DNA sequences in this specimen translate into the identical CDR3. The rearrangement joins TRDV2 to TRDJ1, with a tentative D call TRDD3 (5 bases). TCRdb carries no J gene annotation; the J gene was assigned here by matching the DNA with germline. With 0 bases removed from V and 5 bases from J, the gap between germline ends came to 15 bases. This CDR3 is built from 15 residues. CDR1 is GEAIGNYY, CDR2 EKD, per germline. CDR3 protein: CACDTVVTRGDKLIF. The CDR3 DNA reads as TGTGCCTGTGACACCGTTGTAACCAGGGGAGATAAACTCATCTTT.

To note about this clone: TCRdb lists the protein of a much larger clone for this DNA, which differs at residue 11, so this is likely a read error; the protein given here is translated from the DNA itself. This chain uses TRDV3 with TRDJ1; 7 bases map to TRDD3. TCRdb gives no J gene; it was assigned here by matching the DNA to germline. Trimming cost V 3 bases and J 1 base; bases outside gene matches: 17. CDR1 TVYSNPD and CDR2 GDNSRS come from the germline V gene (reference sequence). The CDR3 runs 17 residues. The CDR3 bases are TGTGCCTTGGGGGGGGTACTGGGGAATACCAGCACCGATAAACTCATCTTT. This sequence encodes CALGGVLGNTSTDKLIF.

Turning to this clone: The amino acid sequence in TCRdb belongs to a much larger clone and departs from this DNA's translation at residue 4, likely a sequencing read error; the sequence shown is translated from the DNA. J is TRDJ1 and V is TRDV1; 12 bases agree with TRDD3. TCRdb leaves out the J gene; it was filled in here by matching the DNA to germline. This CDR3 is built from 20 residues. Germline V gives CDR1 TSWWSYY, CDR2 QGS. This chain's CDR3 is CALEEGLPYWGIPYTDKLIF. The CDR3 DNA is TGTGCTCTTGAGGAAGGTCTACCGTACTGGGGGATACCGTACACCGATAAACTCATCTTT.

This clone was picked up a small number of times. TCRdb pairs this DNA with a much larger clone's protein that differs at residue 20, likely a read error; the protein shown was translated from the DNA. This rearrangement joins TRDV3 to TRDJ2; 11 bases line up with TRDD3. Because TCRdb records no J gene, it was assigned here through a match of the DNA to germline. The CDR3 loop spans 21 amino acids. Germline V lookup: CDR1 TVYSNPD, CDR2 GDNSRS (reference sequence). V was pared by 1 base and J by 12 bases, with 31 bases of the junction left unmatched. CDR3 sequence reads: CAFTYPSYWGIASLYTDKLFF. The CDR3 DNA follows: TGTGCCTTTACCTACCCCTCCTACTGGGGGATAGCATCCTTGTACACCGATAAACTCTTCTTT.

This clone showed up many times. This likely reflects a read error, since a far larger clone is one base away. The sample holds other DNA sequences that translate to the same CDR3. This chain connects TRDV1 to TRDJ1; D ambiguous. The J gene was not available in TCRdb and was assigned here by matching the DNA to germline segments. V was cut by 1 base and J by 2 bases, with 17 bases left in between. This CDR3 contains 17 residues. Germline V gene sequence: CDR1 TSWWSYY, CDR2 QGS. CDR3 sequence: CALGERYPLLRTDKLIF. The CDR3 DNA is TGTGCTCTTGGGGAACGGTATCCTTTGCTAAGAACCGATAAACTCATCTTT.

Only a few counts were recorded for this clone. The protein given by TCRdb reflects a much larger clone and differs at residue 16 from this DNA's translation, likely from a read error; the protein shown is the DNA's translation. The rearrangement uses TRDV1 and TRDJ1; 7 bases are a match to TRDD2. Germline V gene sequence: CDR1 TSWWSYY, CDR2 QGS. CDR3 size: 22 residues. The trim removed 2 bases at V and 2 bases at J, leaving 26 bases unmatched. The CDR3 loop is CALGECYFPSLKTLGRTDKLIF. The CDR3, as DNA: TGTGCTCTTGGGGAATGTTATTTTCCTTCCTTGAAAACTCTGGGCAGAACCGATAAACTCATCTTT.

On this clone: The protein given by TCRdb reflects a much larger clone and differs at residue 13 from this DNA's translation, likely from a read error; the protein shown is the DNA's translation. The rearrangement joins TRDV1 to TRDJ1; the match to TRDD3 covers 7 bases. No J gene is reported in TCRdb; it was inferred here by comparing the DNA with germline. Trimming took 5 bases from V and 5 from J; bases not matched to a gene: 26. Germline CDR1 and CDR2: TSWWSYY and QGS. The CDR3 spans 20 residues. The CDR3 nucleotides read TGTGCTCTTGGGAGAGGGAAGACCCCCTGGACTGGGGAATACCGAGATAAACTCATCTTT. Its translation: CALGRGKTPWTGEYRDKLIF.

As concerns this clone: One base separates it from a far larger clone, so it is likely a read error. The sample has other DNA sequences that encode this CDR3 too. CDR3 amino acids: CACDKGILRDKLIF. CDR3 DNA sequence: TGTGCCTGCGACAAGGGGATACTCCGTGATAAACTCATCTTT. This chain uses TRDV2 with TRDJ1, with 8 bases fitting TRDD3. TCRdb carries no J gene annotation; the J gene was assigned here by matching the DNA with germline. Per the germline V gene, CDR1 is GEAIGNYY and CDR2 is EKD. The CDR3 length is 14 residues.

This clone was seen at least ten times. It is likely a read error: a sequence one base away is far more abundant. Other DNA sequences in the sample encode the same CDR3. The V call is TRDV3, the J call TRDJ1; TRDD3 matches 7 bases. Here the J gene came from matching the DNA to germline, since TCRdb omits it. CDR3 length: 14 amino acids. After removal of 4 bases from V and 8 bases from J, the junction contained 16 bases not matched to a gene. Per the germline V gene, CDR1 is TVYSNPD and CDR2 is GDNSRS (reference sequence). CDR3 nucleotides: TGTGCCTCCTATTACTGGGGAATAGGGCCAAAACTCATCTTT. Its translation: CASYYWGIGPKLIF.

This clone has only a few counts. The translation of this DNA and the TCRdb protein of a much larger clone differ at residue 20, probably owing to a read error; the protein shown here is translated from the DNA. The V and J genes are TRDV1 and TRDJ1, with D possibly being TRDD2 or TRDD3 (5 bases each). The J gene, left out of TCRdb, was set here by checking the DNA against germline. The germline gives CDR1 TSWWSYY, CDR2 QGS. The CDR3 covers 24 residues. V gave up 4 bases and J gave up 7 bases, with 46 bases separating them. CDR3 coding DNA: TGTGCTCTTGGGGGTTTTAACTGCCATATTCCTTCGTGCCAGTACTTGGGGTCGGCCGGTAAACTCATCTTT. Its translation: CALGGFNCHIPSCQYLGSAGKLIF.

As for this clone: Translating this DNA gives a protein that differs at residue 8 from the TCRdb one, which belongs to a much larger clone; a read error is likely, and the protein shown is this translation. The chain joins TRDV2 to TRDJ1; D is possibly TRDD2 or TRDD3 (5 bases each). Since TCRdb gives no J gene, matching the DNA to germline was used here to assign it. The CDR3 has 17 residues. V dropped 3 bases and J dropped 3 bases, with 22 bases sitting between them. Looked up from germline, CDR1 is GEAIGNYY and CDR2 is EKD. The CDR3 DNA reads TGTGCCTGTGACCCCCTACTGGAGGATAACGGGGCCGATAAACTCATCTTT. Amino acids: CACDPLLEDNGADKLIF.

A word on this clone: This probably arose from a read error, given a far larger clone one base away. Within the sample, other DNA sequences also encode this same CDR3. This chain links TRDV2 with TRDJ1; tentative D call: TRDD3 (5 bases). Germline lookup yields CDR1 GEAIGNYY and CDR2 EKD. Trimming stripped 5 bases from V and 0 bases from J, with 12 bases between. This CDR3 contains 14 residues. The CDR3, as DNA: TGTGCCTGTGTCTCTCTGGGCGACACCGATAAACTCATCTTT. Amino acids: CACVSLGDTDKLIF.

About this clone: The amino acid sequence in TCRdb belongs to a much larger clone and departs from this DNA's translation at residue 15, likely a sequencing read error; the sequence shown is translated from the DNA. CDR3 sequence reads: CAFIINPRYIGGYAAADKLIF. CDR3 DNA: TGTGCCTTTATAATTAACCCTCGATACATTGGGGGATACGCTGCAGCCGATAAACTCATCTTT. The chain couples TRDV3 to TRDJ1; TRDD3 agrees at 11 bases. The J gene is absent in TCRdb and was assigned here via DNA matching to germline. V gave up 1 base and J gave up 3 bases; unmatched junction bases: 25. Germline assignment: CDR1 TVYSNPD and CDR2 GDNSRS (reference sequence). This CDR3 has 21 amino acids. The whole variable domain, remainder taken from reference TRDV3 and TRDJ1, is CDKVTQSSPDQTVASGSEVVLLCTYDTVYSNPDLFWYRIRPDYSFQFVFYGDNSRSEGADFTQGRFSVKHILTQKAFHLVISPVRTEDSATYYCAFIINPRYIGGYAAADKLIFGKGTRVTVEP.

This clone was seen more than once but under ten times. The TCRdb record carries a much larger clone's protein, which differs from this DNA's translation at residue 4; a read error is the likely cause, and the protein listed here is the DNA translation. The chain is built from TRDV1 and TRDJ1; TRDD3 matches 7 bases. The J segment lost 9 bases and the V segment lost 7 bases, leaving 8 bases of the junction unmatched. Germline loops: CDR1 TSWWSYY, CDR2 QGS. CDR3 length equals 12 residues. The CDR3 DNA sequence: TGTGCTCTTGCATCAGTGGATACGGAACTCATCTTT. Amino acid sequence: CALASVDTELIF.

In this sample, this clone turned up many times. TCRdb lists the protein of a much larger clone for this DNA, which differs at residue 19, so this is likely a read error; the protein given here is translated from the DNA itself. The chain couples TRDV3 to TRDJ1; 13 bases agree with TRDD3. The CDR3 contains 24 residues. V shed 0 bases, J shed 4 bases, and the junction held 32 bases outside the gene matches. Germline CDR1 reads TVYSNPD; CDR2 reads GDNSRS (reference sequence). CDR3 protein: CAFSYPSYLGDVLGDTLYIDKLIF. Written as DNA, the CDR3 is TGTGCCTTTAGCTACCCTTCCTACTTAGGGGATGTACTGGGGGATACGCTGTACATCGATAAACTCATCTTT.

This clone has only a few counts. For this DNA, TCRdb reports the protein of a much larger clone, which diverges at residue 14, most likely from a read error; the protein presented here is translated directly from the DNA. The CDR3 DNA is TGTGCTCTTGGATTCTACTCCTTTACTGCTACCGATAAATTCATCTTT. Its translation: CALGFYSFTATDKFIF. The V gene is given as TRDV1, and no J gene call is available. There are 16 residues in the CDR3. From germline, CDR1 is TSWWSYY and CDR2 QGS.

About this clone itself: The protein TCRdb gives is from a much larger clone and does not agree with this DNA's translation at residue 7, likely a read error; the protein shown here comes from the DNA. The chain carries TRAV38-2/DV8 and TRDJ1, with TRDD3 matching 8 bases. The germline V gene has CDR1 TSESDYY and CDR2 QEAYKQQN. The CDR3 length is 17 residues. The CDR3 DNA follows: TGTGCCTTCCAGGGGGATGTGGGATACGGTGGCACCGATAAACTCATCTTT. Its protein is CAFQGDVGYGGTDKLIF.

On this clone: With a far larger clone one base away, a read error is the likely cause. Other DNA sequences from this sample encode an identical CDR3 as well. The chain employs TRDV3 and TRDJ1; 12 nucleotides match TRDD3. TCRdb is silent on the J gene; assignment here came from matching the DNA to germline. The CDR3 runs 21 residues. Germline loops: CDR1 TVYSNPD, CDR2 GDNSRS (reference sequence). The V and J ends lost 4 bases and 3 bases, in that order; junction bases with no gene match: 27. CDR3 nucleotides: TGTGCCTCCGTACGAAGGTCTACTGGGGGATACTATAAACTATCGGCCGATAAACTCATCTTT. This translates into CASVRRSTGGYYKLSADKLIF.